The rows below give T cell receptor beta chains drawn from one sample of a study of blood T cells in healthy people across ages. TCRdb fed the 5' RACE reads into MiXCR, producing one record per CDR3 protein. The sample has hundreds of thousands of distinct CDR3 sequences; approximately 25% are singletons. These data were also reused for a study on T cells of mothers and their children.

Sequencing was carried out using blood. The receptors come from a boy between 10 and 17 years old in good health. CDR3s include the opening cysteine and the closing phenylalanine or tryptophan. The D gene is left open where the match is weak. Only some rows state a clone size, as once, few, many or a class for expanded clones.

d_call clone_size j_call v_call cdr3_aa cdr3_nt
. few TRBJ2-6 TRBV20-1 CSAHSTGGANVLTF TGCAGTGCTCATTCCACTGGGGGGGCCAACGTCCTGACTTTC
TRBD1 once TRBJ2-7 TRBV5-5 CASRPGQLSYEQYF TGTGCCAGCAGGCCGGGACAGCTCTCCTACGAGCAGTACTTC
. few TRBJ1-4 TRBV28 CASSSRLFPKLFF TGTGCCAGCAGTTCGAGACTATTCCCAAAACTGTTTTTT
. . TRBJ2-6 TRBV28 CASRDLRRGANVLTF TGTGCCAGCAGGGACCTCAGGAGGGGGGCCAACGTCCTGACTTTC
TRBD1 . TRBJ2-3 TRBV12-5 CASGTRWTGIITDTQYF TGTGCTAGTGGTACACGCTGGACAGGAATTATAACAGATACGCAGTATTTT
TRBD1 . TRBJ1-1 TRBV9 CASSPEGQGNTEAFF TGTGCCAGCAGCCCAGAGGGACAGGGAAACACTGAAGCTTTCTTT
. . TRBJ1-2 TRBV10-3 CAISDQGGSVGYTF TGTGCCATCAGTGATCAGGGAGGGTCGGTTGGCTACACCTTC
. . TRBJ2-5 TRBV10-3 CAIGGTEQETQYF TGTGCCATCGGGGGGACGGAACAAGAGACCCAGTACTTC
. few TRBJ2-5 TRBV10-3 CAIRRTEKETQYF TGTGCCATCAGAAGGACGGAAAAAGAGACCCAGTACTTC
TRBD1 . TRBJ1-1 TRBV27 CASSFRTGRSTEDFF TGTGCCAGCAGTTTCCGGACAGGGCGATCCACTGAAGATTTCTTT
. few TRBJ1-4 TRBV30 CACRAKRDEKLFF TGTGCCTGCCGAGCCAAGCGAGACGAAAAACTGTTTTTT
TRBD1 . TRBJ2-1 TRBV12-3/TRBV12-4 CASSRGTGKGQQFF TGTGCCAGCAGTAGGGGGACAGGGAAGGGCCAGCAGTTCTTC
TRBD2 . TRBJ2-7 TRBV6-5 CASSYSLAGGGYEQYF TGTGCCAGCAGTTACTCTTTGGCGGGAGGGGGGTACGAGCAGTACTTC
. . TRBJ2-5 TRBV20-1 CSARVGGTGLETQYF TGCAGTGCTAGAGTGGGAGGGACAGGATTGGAGACCCAGTACTTC
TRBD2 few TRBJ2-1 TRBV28 CASSSRVGLAVQFF TGTGCCAGCAGTTCGCGGGTGGGACTAGCGGTTCAGTTCTTC
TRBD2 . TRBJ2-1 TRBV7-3 CASSLTGSGGEQFF TGTGCCAGCAGCTTAACCGGGTCGGGAGGTGAGCAGTTCTTC
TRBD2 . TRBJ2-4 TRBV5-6 CASSGGLAGAVAKNIQYF TGTGCCAGCAGCGGGGGACTAGCGGGAGCGGTGGCCAAAAACATTCAGTACTTC
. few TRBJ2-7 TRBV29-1 CSTIQGNEQYF TGCAGCACAATACAGGGAAACGAGCAGTACTTC
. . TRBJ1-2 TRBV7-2 CASSPYRENGYTF TGTGCCAGCAGCCCTTACAGGGAGAATGGCTACACCTTC
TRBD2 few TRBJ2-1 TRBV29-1 CSVEEGLAAFYNEQFF TGCAGCGTTGAAGAAGGACTAGCGGCCTTCTACAATGAGCAGTTCTTC
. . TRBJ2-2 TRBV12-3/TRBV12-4 CASTLHTGSGELFF TGTGCCAGCACCCTTCACACAGGTTCCGGGGAGCTGTTTTTT
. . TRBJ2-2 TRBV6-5 CASSPMGGNTGELFF TGTGCCAGCAGTCCTATGGGAGGTAACACCGGGGAGCTGTTTTTT
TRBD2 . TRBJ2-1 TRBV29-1 CSVEVLRGNEQFF TGCAGCGTTGAAGTTTTGCGGGGGAATGAGCAGTTCTTC
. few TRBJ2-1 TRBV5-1 CASSLEGAGRVTSRGMDNEQFF TGCGCCAGCAGCTTGGAAGGGGCGGGCAGGGTAACTAGCCGGGGGATGGACAATGAGCAGTTCTTC
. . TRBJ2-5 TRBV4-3 CASSLIATDQETQYF TGCGCCAGCAGCCTAATAGCGACAGACCAAGAGACCCAGTACTTC
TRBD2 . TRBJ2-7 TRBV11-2 CASSLGDGTRDEQYF TGTGCCAGCAGCTTAGGTGATGGGACTAGAGACGAGCAGTACTTC
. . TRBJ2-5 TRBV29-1 CSVVSGWGETQYF TGCAGCGTTGTGTCGGGATGGGGAGAGACCCAGTACTTC